This T cell receptor delta chain was captured by sequencing in a study of gamma-delta T cells after stem cell transplantation (dated by TCRdb to 2016 to 2017). This clone was counted a few times. The specificity of this receptor is unknown. A junction end diverges from the germline sequence, so it may reflect a read error. This sample includes further DNA sequences coding for the same CDR3. The CDR3 spans 25 residues, from the cysteine through the phenylalanine. Only CDR3 DNA remains: 75 bases, in frame from the first base. CDR1 and CDR2 are read off the germline V gene as TSWWSYY and QGS. The method was RT-PCR. The listed sequencing device is Illumina MiSeq. TCRdb reanalyzed the public reads with the CATT caller, and identical DNA sequences were merged afterwards. This sample holds approximately 1,300 delta-chain clones; under 2% were observed only once. Around 67% of the sample is taken by the ten largest.

Sequencing used gamma-delta T cells. This clonotype was obtained from a human donor. It is not recorded whose cells these are; they may come from a transplant donor. This sequence uses TRDV1 and TRDJ3; TRDD3 lines up with 13 middle nucleotides. The CDR3: CALGEGVRLGNYWGIRSRDTRQMFF. The nucleotide sequence reads as follows: TGTGCTCTTGGGGAAGGAGTTCGCCTGGGGAATTACTGGGGGATACGCTCCCGGGACACCCGACAGATGTTTTTC.